These 32 T cell receptor beta chains share one sample of origin, sequenced in a study of post-analysis software for immune sequencing data. Findings and limits, study-wide: A few TRBV segments (TRBV5-6, TRBV5-1 and TRBV20-1 among them) occurred more frequently in patients than in controls.

Unique molecular identifiers were present in the TCR beta cDNA libraries. MiXCR, applied by TCRdb to the PCR reads, yields one record per CDR3 protein. The sample holds almost 700,000 distinct CDR3 sequences; over 45% are singletons and the top ten take around 11%. These receptors have no known antigen. Material for sequencing was blood. All receptors derive from a girl between 2 and 10 years old with multiple sclerosis.

CDR3 in DNA: TGTGCCAGCAGCTTATCAACCCGTCCGGGAGAGCTGTTTTTT. It specifies CASSLSTRPGELFF. The V and J genes are TRBV11-2 and TRBJ2-2; a possible D gene is TRBD2 (5 bases). This CDR3 is built from 14 residues. V was trimmed by 2 bases and J by 11 bases, leaving 15 bases between them. From germline, CDR1 is SGHAT and CDR2 FQNNGV.

The V gene is TRBV11-2, the J gene TRBJ2-1; 13 nucleotides line up with TRBD2. The CDR3 totals 15 residues. Germline CDR1 is SGHAT and CDR2 is FQNNGV. V shed 5 bases and J 9 bases; nucleotides not matched to a gene: 7. CDR3 DNA: TGTGCCAGCAGCAACCCGACTAGCGGGGGGCCTGAGCAGTTCTTC. Translation: CASSNPTSGGPEQFF.

V is TRBV7-3 and J is TRBJ2-3; TRBD2 matches 11 bases. Germline CDR1 is SGHTA and CDR2 is FQGTGA. Trimming at V came to 4 bases and at J to 4 bases, leaving 7 bases not matched to a gene. The CDR3 is 16 residues long. The CDR3 reads CASSSPLAGVSDTQYF. CDR3 nucleotide sequence: TGTGCCAGCAGCTCCCCACTAGCGGGAGTCTCAGATACGCAGTATTTT. Complete variable domain (other parts from reference TRBV7-3 and TRBJ2-3): GAGVSQTPSNKVTEKGKYVELRCDPISGHTALYWYRQSLGQGPEFLIYFQGTGAADDSGLPNDRFFAVRPEGSVSTLKIQRTERGDSAVYLCASSSPLAGVSDTQYFGPGTRLTVL.

The chain recombines TRBV2 with TRBJ2-7, with a tentative D call TRBD1 (5 bases). CDR1 is SNHLY, CDR2 FYNNEI, per germline. Deletions cut 4 bases from V and 2 bases from J, with 9 bases between. The CDR3 extends over 13 amino acids. The CDR3 region has the DNA TGTGCCAGCAGTGGACAGTCCCCCTACGAGCAGTACTTC. Translation gives CASSGQSPYEQYF.

The genes are TRBV30 and TRBJ2-1; 8 positions match TRBD2. In germline, CDR1 is GTSNPN, CDR2 SVGIG (reference sequence). The CDR3 runs 13 residues. V dropped 8 bases and J dropped 4; count of bases not matched to a gene: 7. Written as DNA, the CDR3 is TGTGCCCTGAGCGGGAGACTATACAATGAGCAGTTCTTC. As protein: CALSGRLYNEQFF.

This chain connects TRBV5-6 to TRBJ2-7, with TRBD2 matching over 10 bases. V trimming: 5 bases; J trimming: 4 bases; junction bases outside the gene matches: 9. The CDR3 is made up of 15 amino acids. Germline lookup yields CDR1 SGHDT and CDR2 YYEEEE. As DNA, the CDR3 is TGTGCCAGCAGGGGTTGGGGTAGCGGGGGGTACGAGCAGTACGTC. Translated: CASRGWGSGGYEQYV.

The chain combines TRBV4-3 with TRBJ2-1, with TRBD2 matching 13 bases. Germline assignment: CDR1 LGHNA and CDR2 YSLEER. V dropped 3 bases and J dropped 6; count of bases not matched to a gene: 8. This CDR3 is 17 amino acids long. The CDR3 sequence: CASSHDRLAGGFNEQFF. The CDR3 nucleotides are TGCGCCAGCAGCCATGATAGACTAGCGGGGGGCTTCAATGAGCAGTTCTTC.

This clonotype was found a few times. The V and J genes are TRBV20-1 and TRBJ2-6, with 7 bases fitting TRBD1. Trimming at V came to 0 bases and at J to 3 bases, leaving 2 bases not matched to a gene. Germline CDR1 and CDR2: DFQATT and SNEGSKA (reference sequence). This CDR3 is 15 amino acids long. As DNA, the CDR3 is TGCAGTGCTAGAGACCGGGACAGTGGGGCCAACGTCCTGACTTTC. It yields the protein CSARDRDSGANVLTF.

V and J are TRBV7-3 and TRBJ2-4; weak D call: TRBD1 (7 bases). CDR1 and CDR2 (germline): SGHTA, FQGTGA. V lost 3 bases to trimming and J lost 1 base, with 16 bases between them. CDR3 length: 17 residues. CDR3 residues: CASSLEGGQRAKNIQYF. In DNA form, the CDR3 reads TGTGCCAGCAGCTTGGAGGGGGGACAGAGGGCCAAAAACATTCAGTACTTC.

The genes are TRBV6-5 and TRBJ1-2, with unresolved D. This CDR3 contains 14 residues. The germline gives CDR1 MNHEY, CDR2 SVGAGI. Trimming left V 2 bases short and J 6 bases short, with 13 bases between. In DNA form, the CDR3 reads TGTGCCAGCAGTTACGCGTCTTCCCGTGATGGCTACACCTTC. Translated: CASSYASSRDGYTF.

This sequence joins TRBV4-1 and TRBJ1-6, with TRBD1 as a possible D gene (5 bases). This CDR3 spans 16 amino acids. Between the trimmed V and J ends, which lost 1 base and 5 bases, there was a span of 12 bases. In germline, CDR1 is MGHRA, CDR2 YSYEKL. CDR3 residues: CASSQGGNQDNSPLHF. The CDR3 DNA reads as TGCGCCAGCAGCCAAGGGGGCAACCAGGATAATTCACCCCTCCACTTT.

The rearrangement links TRBV12-3 or TRBV12-4 to TRBJ1-1; 7 bases map to TRBD1. Trimming removed 6 bases from V and 4 bases from J; junction bases left unmatched: 5. This CDR3 has 13 amino acids. CDR3 in amino acids: CASRDPGGTEAFF. CDR3 nucleotide sequence: TGTGCCAGCAGGGACCCAGGGGGCACTGAAGCTTTCTTT.

J is TRBJ2-1 and V is TRBV6-2 or TRBV6-3; D is ambiguous. The CDR3 contains 16 residues. The V gene's germline CDR1 is MNHEY and CDR2 SVGEGT. V was trimmed by 0 bases and J by 3 bases, leaving 12 bases between them. This chain's CDR3 is CASSYSRRLFYNEQFF. The CDR3 nucleotides read TGTGCCAGCAGTTACTCAAGGAGACTTTTCTACAATGAGCAGTTCTTC.

J is TRBJ2-3 and V is TRBV5-8, with 10 bases matching TRBD1. The V and J ends lost 4 bases and 3 bases, in that order; junction bases with no gene match: 5. CDR3 length: 15 residues. CDR1 SGHTS and CDR2 YDEGEE come from the germline V gene. CDR3 protein: CASSGRTGGTDTQYF. CDR3 nucleotides: TGTGCCAGCAGCGGCCGGACAGGGGGGACAGATACGCAGTATTTT.

This clonotype was detected a few times. The gene calls are TRBV27 and TRBJ2-1, with 15 bases identical to TRBD2. The CDR3 consists of 17 residues. The V segment lost 3 bases and the J segment 7 bases; nucleotides outside the gene matches: 7. Germline CDR1 and CDR2: MNHEY and SMNVEV (reference sequence). For the CDR3, the DNA is TGTGCCAGCAGTTTTTCGGGACTAGCGGGGGGTAATAATGAGCAGTTCTTC. Encoded protein: CASSFSGLAGGNNEQFF.

The gene calls are TRBV5-5 and TRBJ1-5; the D is unclear. Trimming cost V 2 bases and J 5 bases, with 14 bases left between them. Germline V gene lookup returns CDR1 SGHKS and CDR2 YYEKEE (reference sequence). This CDR3 is built from 15 residues. The CDR3 here is CASSLLSGADQPQHF. The DNA of the CDR3 is TGTGCCAGCAGCTTATTATCAGGAGCTGATCAGCCCCAGCATTTT. The full variable domain, its missing parts supplied by reference TRBV5-5 and TRBJ1-5, is DAGVTQSPTHLIKTRGQQVTLRCSPISGHKSVSWYQQVLGQGPQFIFQYYEKEERGRGNFPDRFSARQFPNYSSELNVNALLLGDSALYLCASSLLSGADQPQHFGDGTRLSIL.

This clonotype appeared once. The chain has TRBV27 and TRBJ2-1; D is perhaps TRBD1 or TRBD2 (5 bases each). CDR1 is MNHEY and CDR2 is SMNVEV in the germline V gene (reference sequence). The CDR3 extends over 15 amino acids. The germline V and J ends were trimmed by 4 bases and 0 bases, with 10 bases remaining between them. The CDR3 DNA sequence: TGTGCCAGCAGTTCGGGGCCGAGCTCCTACAATGAGCAGTTCTTC. Amino acid sequence: CASSSGPSSYNEQFF.

The chain couples TRBV29-1 to TRBJ2-1, with 10 bases matching TRBD2. The J call may be faulty, since TRBJ2-7 better matches the DNA end. Per germline, CDR1 SQVTM and CDR2 ANQGSEA. The CDR3 totals 13 residues. CDR3 amino acids: CSPPVGLANEQYF. DNA of the CDR3: TGCAGCCCCCCGGTGGGACTAGCGAACGAGCAGTACTTC.

V usage is TRBV4-2 and J usage is TRBJ2-5, with D tentatively TRBD2 (5 bases). V was shortened by 0 bases and J by 5 bases, with 13 bases between the two germline ends. The CDR3 contains 15 residues. The germline gives CDR1 LGHNA, CDR2 YNFKEQ. DNA of the CDR3: TGTGCCAGCAGCCAAGACTGGGAGTCGTACGAGACCCAGTACTTC. This translates into CASSQDWESYETQYF.

This chain uses TRBV6-1 with TRBJ1-5; unclear D gene. V lost 6 bases and J 5 bases, leaving 11 bases between the germline ends. This CDR3 comprises 13 residues. Germline V CDR1 and CDR2: MNHNS, SASEGT. The chain's CDR3 is CASSPRPDQPQHF. The CDR3 region has the DNA TGTGCCAGCAGCCCTCGACCAGATCAGCCCCAGCATTTT.

J is TRBJ1-2 and V is TRBV7-9; D is ambiguous. V was shortened by 3 bases and J by 5 bases, with 16 bases between the two germline ends. The length of the CDR3 is 15 residues. The germline V gene has CDR1 SEHNR and CDR2 FQNEAQ (reference sequence). In DNA, the CDR3 is TGTGCCAGCAGCTTCACCCAGGTGTTAACTTATGGCTACACCTTC. Its protein is CASSFTQVLTYGYTF.

The V call is TRBV7-2, the J call TRBJ2-5, with 10 bases that match TRBD1. Judging by the DNA end, TRBJ2-7 fits better; the J call may be wrong. The length of the CDR3 is 16 residues. CDR1 and CDR2 from the germline V gene are SGHTA and FQGNSA. CDR3 in amino acids: CASSLSPGQGSYEQYF. For the CDR3, the DNA is TGTGCCAGCAGCTTATCTCCGGGACAGGGGTCATACGAGCAGTACTTC.

The V call is TRBV20-1, the J call TRBJ1-1; tentative D call: TRBD1 (5 bases). V dropped 6 bases and J dropped 0 bases, with 14 bases sitting between them. Germline loops: CDR1 DFQATT, CDR2 SNEGSKA (reference sequence). There are 14 residues in the CDR3. The CDR3 loop reads CSATLGVLNTEAFF. The CDR3 DNA is TGCAGTGCAACCCTAGGGGTTTTGAACACTGAAGCTTTCTTT.

This clonotype appeared a single time. The chain has TRBV29-1 and TRBJ2-7; D possibly corresponds to TRBD1 (8 bases). This CDR3 is 13 amino acids long. Germline CDR1 reads SQVTM; CDR2 reads ANQGSEA. V shed 4 bases and J shed 6 bases, with 16 bases lying between them. In nucleotides, the CDR3 is TGCAGCGTTGGACCACAGGGGGGGCTCGAGCAGTACTTC. Its translation: CSVGPQGGLEQYF.

This clonotype came up a few times. The rearrangement links TRBV29-1 to TRBJ2-4, with 7 bases aligning to TRBD1. The germline V gene has CDR1 SQVTM and CDR2 ANQGSEA. The CDR3 is 12 amino acids. J was trimmed by 7 bases and V by 1 base; bases with no gene match: 1. This chain's CDR3 is CSVEGQGNIQYF. The CDR3 bases are TGCAGCGTTGAAGGACAGGGTAACATTCAGTACTTC.

This clonotype was detected ten times or more. The J gene is TRBJ2-1, the V gene TRBV27; D may correspond to TRBD1 or TRBD2 (6 bases each). CDR3 size: 13 residues. Per the germline V gene, CDR1 is MNHEY and CDR2 is SMNVEV (reference sequence). V lost 6 bases and J 7 bases, leaving 13 bases between the germline ends. CDR3 region: CASSQGGWNEQFF. The CDR3 DNA is TGTGCCAGCAGCCAAGGGGGGTGGAATGAGCAGTTCTTC.

This clonotype has more than one count but fewer than ten. J is TRBJ2-7 and V is TRBV21-1; the D call of TRBD2 is as the table states it, not checked on the DNA. The better agreement between TRBJ2-5 and the DNA end casts doubt on the J call. TRBV21-1 is a pseudogene locus. This CDR3 is 15 amino acids long. In DNA, the CDR3 is TGTGCCAGCAGCAAAGTCCGGACTGCAGTGGAGACCCAGTACTTC. Its protein is CASSKVRTAVETQYF.

This clonotype has just one count. The chain joins TRBV29-1 to TRBJ2-1; 11 bases match TRBD1. V was pared by 4 bases and J by 3 bases, with 11 bases of the junction left unmatched. Germline CDR1 reads SQVTM; CDR2 reads ANQGSEA. CDR3 length: 17 amino acids. Here the CDR3 DNA reads TGCAGCGTTGTTTCCACCGGGACAGGGGGGAGCTACAATGAGCAGTTCTTC. Protein sequence: CSVVSTGTGGSYNEQFF.

The V and J genes are TRBV29-1 and TRBJ2-3; D might be TRBD2 (6 bases). The V gene's germline CDR1 is SQVTM and CDR2 ANQGSEA. V lost 4 bases and J 1 base, leaving 18 bases between the germline ends. CDR3 size: 16 residues. CDR3 bases: TGCAGCGTTGCCCCGGGGGTAGGTACGGGCACAGATACGCAGTATTTT. Its protein product is CSVAPGVGTGTDTQYF.

This clonotype was observed a handful of times. This rearrangement joins TRBV6-5 to TRBJ1-1, with 8 nucleotides matching TRBD1. Germline CDR1 and CDR2: MNHEY and SVGAGI. The CDR3 contains 15 residues. The V gene end was trimmed by 0 bases and the J gene end by 6 bases; junction bases not matched to a gene: 6. The CDR3 spells CASSYSLTGESEAFF. The CDR3 bases are TGTGCCAGCAGTTACTCGCTGACAGGGGAATCTGAAGCTTTCTTT.

This chain uses TRBV4-2 with TRBJ2-5; D not certain. V lost 1 base to trimming and J lost 4 bases, with 7 bases between them. CDR3 length: 13 residues. The germline gives CDR1 LGHNA, CDR2 YNFKEQ. CDR3 loop: CASSQGYTETQYF. CDR3 DNA sequence: TGTGCCAGCAGCCAAGGGTATACAGAGACCCAGTACTTC.

The CDR3 sequence: CAISGTGSAGDTQYF. For the CDR3, the DNA is TGTGCCATCAGTGGGACAGGATCAGCAGGAGATACGCAGTATTTT. The chain has TRBV10-3 and TRBJ2-3, with 7 nucleotides matching TRBD1. The V segment lost 4 bases and the J segment 5 bases; nucleotides outside the gene matches: 9. This CDR3 contains 15 residues. CDR1 and CDR2 from the germline V gene are ENHRY and SYGVKD.